Presented here are 6 T cell receptor beta chains from one specimen sequenced in a study of technical replicates of blood from a few donors. Only in-frame clones appear in the TCRdb table, and some are missing; sequencing was by immunoSEQ multiplex PCR. Of 100,000 or so clones in the sample, 94% are singletons; the top ten hold 0.24%. Sequenced input: T cells isolated from PBMCs. These receptors came from a human donor in good health.

The J gene is TRBJ2-1, the V gene TRBV11-2; 12 bases map to TRBD2. V dropped 2 bases and J dropped 7; count of bases not matched to a gene: 6. The CDR3 contains 16 residues. In germline, CDR1 is SGHAT, CDR2 FQNNGV. The CDR3: CASSLFAGTSGNEQFF. CDR3 bases: TGTGCCAGCAGCTTATTTGCCGGGACTAGCGGGAATGAGCAGTTCTTC.

DNA of the CDR3: TGTGCCATCAAGAAGCGGGGGGCCGACGAATCCTACGAGCAGTACTTC. It codes for CAIKKRGADESYEQYF. This chain uses TRBV10-3 with TRBJ2-7, with TRBD2 matching over 9 bases. The germline CDR1 and CDR2 sequences are ENHRY and SYGVKD. After removal of 7 bases from V and 1 base from J, the junction contained 11 bases not matched to a gene. This CDR3 has 16 amino acids.

The V call is TRBV4-1, the J call TRBJ2-7; D possibly corresponds to TRBD1 (6 bases). The germline gives CDR1 MGHRA, CDR2 YSYEKL. The V and J ends lost 3 bases and 5 bases respectively, with 11 bases between them. The CDR3 loop spans 13 amino acids. CDR3 sequence reads: CASSQDTGNEQYF. CDR3 in DNA: TGCGCCAGCAGCCAGGATACAGGGAACGAGCAGTACTTC.

This chain connects TRBV5-1 to TRBJ2-7; D is possibly TRBD2 (6 bases). This CDR3 contains 16 residues. The germline CDR1 and CDR2 sequences are SGHRS and YFSETQ. Trimming pared 0 bases from V and 3 bases from J, leaving 16 bases between. The CDR3 region is CASSLEPGRGNYEQYF. As DNA, the CDR3 is TGCGCCAGCAGCTTGGAACCGGGACGGGGGAACTACGAGCAGTACTTC.

The rearrangement joins TRBV2 to TRBJ2-5, with 9 nucleotides matching TRBD2. The J segment lost 1 base and the V segment lost 6 bases, leaving 9 bases of the junction unmatched. Germline-derived CDR1 and CDR2 are SNHLY and FYNNEI. CDR3 length: 16 residues. The CDR3 DNA reads as TGTGCCAGCAGATTGGTTAGCGGGGGCACCCAAGAGACCCAGTACTTC. Translation gives CASRLVSGGTQETQYF. Drawing the rest from reference TRBV2 and TRBJ2-5, the complete variable domain is EPEVTQTPSHQVTQMGQEVILRCVPISNHLYFYWYRQILGQKVEFLVSFYNNEISEKSEIFDDQFSVERPDGSNFTLKIRSTKLEDSAMYFCASRLVSGGTQETQYFGPGTRLLVL.

The chain recombines TRBV29-1 with TRBJ2-1; no reliable D call. The CDR3 consists of 10 residues. CDR1 and CDR2 (germline): SQVTM, ANQGSEA. Trimming shortened V by 7 bases and J by 5 bases, and 6 bases separated the two germline ends. The CDR3 is CSAVDNEQFF. The CDR3 DNA reads TGCAGCGCCGTAGACAATGAGCAGTTCTTC.